The 20 T cell receptor beta chains presented below share a single source sample, sequenced in a study of blood T cell repertoires in COVID-19. Some clones are missing from TCRdb's copy, which holds only in-frame ones; the method was immunoSEQ multiplex PCR. The sample yields 200,000 to 250,000 clones, about 88% seen once. The source material was peripheral blood. The source of these receptors is a man between 65 and 85 years old with acute or convalescent COVID-19.

The rearrangement uses TRBV7-9 and TRBJ2-2; the D gene is possibly TRBD2 (5 bases). Germline V gives CDR1 SEHNR, CDR2 FQNEAQ (reference sequence). Trimming cost V 2 bases and J 7 bases, with 8 bases left between them. This CDR3 has 13 residues. DNA of the CDR3: TGTGCCAGCAGCTTACGAGGGATCGGGGAGCTGTTTTTT. Its protein is CASSLRGIGELFF.

V gene TRBV5-1 combines with J gene TRBJ1-2, with TRBD1 as a possible D gene (6 bases). The CDR3 extends over 15 amino acids. V dropped 3 bases and J dropped 5 bases, with 17 bases sitting between them. Germline-derived CDR1 and CDR2 are SGHRS and YFSETQ. This CDR3 is CASSSGPGRGYGYTF. The CDR3 region has the DNA TGCGCCAGCAGCTCCGGCCCGGGGAGGGGGTATGGCTACACCTTC. The whole variable domain, remainder taken from reference TRBV5-1 and TRBJ1-2, is KAGVTQTPRYLIKTRGQQVTLSCSPISGHRSVSWYQQTPGQGLQFLFEYFSETQRNKGNFPGRFSGRQFSNSRSEMNVSTLELGDSALYLCASSSGPGRGYGYTFGSGTRLTVV.

DNA for the CDR3: TGTGCCAGCAGTGAAGAAGAGGGAGCCGCAGATACGCAGTATTTT. Protein sequence: CASSEEEGAADTQYF. J is TRBJ2-3 and V is TRBV6-1; tentative D call: TRBD2 (5 bases). The V end lost 1 base, the J end lost 4 bases, and 12 bases lay between the germline ends. CDR1 and CDR2 from the germline V gene are MNHNS and SASEGT. The CDR3 extends over 15 amino acids.

The chain couples TRBV2 to TRBJ2-2, with a weak D call TRBD2 (5 bases). Germline V CDR1 and CDR2: SNHLY, FYNNEI. Trimming stripped 8 bases from V and 2 bases from J, with 12 bases between. This CDR3 has 14 amino acids. The CDR3: CASAGKRNTGELFF. CDR3 sequence (DNA): TGTGCCAGCGCCGGGAAGAGAAACACCGGGGAGCTGTTTTTT.

The chain carries TRBV20-1 and TRBJ2-7, with D possibly matching TRBD2 (5 bases). Germline values: CDR1 DFQATT, CDR2 SNEGSKA (reference sequence). V dropped 6 bases and J dropped 7 bases, with 10 bases sitting between them. The CDR3 covers 10 residues. The CDR3 DNA is TGCAGTGCCGAAAGAGGGGAGCAGTACTTC. Its translation: CSAERGEQYF.

CDR3 protein: CASRTGTGASNTEAFF. Here the CDR3 DNA reads TGTGCCAGCAGAACCGGGACAGGGGCGTCGAACACTGAAGCTTTCTTT. The chain has TRBV7-2 and TRBJ1-1, with TRBD1 matching 10 bases. Germline trimming cut 6 bases from V and 1 base from J; bases unmatched to any gene: 8. Per the germline V gene, CDR1 is SGHTA and CDR2 is FQGNSA. This CDR3 spans 16 amino acids.

The CDR3 DNA reads as TGTGCCAGCCGGACAGGGGGCGATGGCTACACCTTC. Translating it yields CASRTGGDGYTF. The chain uses TRBV6-5 and TRBJ1-2; 11 nucleotides match TRBD1. The junction had 2 bases not matched to a gene; V was cut back by 8 bases and J by 6 bases. CDR1 is MNHEY, CDR2 SVGAGI, per germline. This CDR3 spans 12 amino acids.

This clone came up once. This sequence joins TRBV5-1 and TRBJ2-1, with 9 nucleotides matching TRBD1. This CDR3 spans 14 amino acids. Germline V gene sequence: CDR1 SGHRS, CDR2 YFSETQ. V shed 3 bases and J 6 bases; nucleotides not matched to a gene: 4. Written as DNA, the CDR3 is TGCGCCAGCAGCTCGGGACAGGGTATCAATGAGCAGTTCTTC. This encodes CASSSGQGINEQFF.

J is TRBJ2-2 and V is TRBV5-6; no clear D gene. The CDR3 runs 15 residues. Trimming cost V 4 bases and J 4 bases, with 14 bases left between them. CDR1 SGHDT and CDR2 YYEEEE come from the germline V gene. CDR3 nucleotides: TGTGCCAGCAGCACCCAGCCAGGAAGCACCGGGGAGCTGTTTTTT. This gives the protein CASSTQPGSTGELFF.

The chain carries TRBV21-1 and TRBJ2-7; TRBD1, as called in the table, went unchecked against the DNA. TRBV21-1 is termed a pseudogene. The CDR3 runs 15 residues. CDR3: CASSKRPGQGEEQYF. The CDR3 region has the DNA TGTGCCAGCAGCAAACGCCCCGGACAGGGAGAGGAGCAGTACTTC.

The rearrangement joins TRBV27 to TRBJ2-7; weak D call: TRBD1 (5 bases). The CDR3 consists of 15 residues. CDR1 is MNHEY, CDR2 SMNVEV, per germline (reference sequence). V dropped 11 bases and J dropped 5 bases, with 25 bases sitting between them. The CDR3 spells CAASPRPNLGDEQYF. The CDR3 DNA follows: TGTGCCGCGTCCCCCCGGCCCAATCTAGGGGACGAGCAGTACTTC.

The chain's CDR3 is CASSSIASSYNEQFF. The CDR3 coding sequence is TGTGCCAGCAGCTCTATAGCGAGCTCCTACAATGAGCAGTTCTTC. The rearrangement joins TRBV7-3 to TRBJ2-1, with a possible D match to TRBD2 (5 bases). The germline V and J ends were trimmed by 4 bases and 0 bases, with 10 bases remaining between them. Germline CDR1 is SGHTA and CDR2 is FQGTGA. The CDR3 is 15 amino acids. The variable domain in full, with the rest retrieved from reference TRBV7-3 and TRBJ2-1, is GAGVSQTPSNKVTEKGKYVELRCDPISGHTALYWYRQSLGQGPEFLIYFQGTGAADDSGLPNDRFFAVRPEGSVSTLKIQRTERGDSAVYLCASSSIASSYNEQFFGPGTRLTVL.

The chain couples TRBV7-2 to TRBJ2-7, with TRBD2 matching 8 bases. The trim removed 5 bases at V and 6 bases at J, leaving 12 bases unmatched. Germline V CDR1 and CDR2: SGHTA, FQGNSA. CDR3 length: 15 amino acids. The CDR3 is CASSLYRGLGLEQYF. As DNA, the CDR3 is TGTGCCAGCAGCCTATACCGGGGACTAGGGCTCGAGCAGTACTTC.

This chain uses TRBV3-1 (or the pseudogene TRBV3-2) with TRBJ1-1, with 7 bases that match TRBD1. The length of the CDR3 is 14 residues. Germline V lookup: CDR1 LGHDT, CDR2 YNNKEL (reference sequence). With V trimmed by 7 bases and J by 5 bases, 10 bases remained unmatched. The CDR3 DNA reads TGTGCCAGCACCCCTATTGAGGGGGCGACTGAAGCTTTCTTT. It specifies CASTPIEGATEAFF.

The CDR3 DNA reads TGTGCCAGCGGGAGGCCAGGATACGGGGACTCCTACAATGAGCAGTTCTTC. The encoded protein is CASGRPGYGDSYNEQFF. This rearrangement joins TRBV5-6 to TRBJ2-1; D is perhaps TRBD2 (6 bases). V was trimmed by 7 bases and J by 0 bases, leaving 20 bases between them. Germline CDR1 SGHDT, CDR2 YYEEEE. The CDR3 is 17 residues long.

V is TRBV25-1 and J is TRBJ2-5; tentative D call: TRBD1 (5 bases). The CDR3 has 14 residues. Trimming shortened V by 3 bases and J by 4 bases, and 12 bases separated the two germline ends. Germline V gene lookup returns CDR1 MGHDK and CDR2 SYGVNS. The DNA for the CDR3 is TGTGCCAGCAGTGAGTTCAGGGCCGTAGAGACCCAGTACTTC. Its protein is CASSEFRAVETQYF.

The rearrangement uses TRBV5-1 and TRBJ1-1; D is perhaps TRBD1 (5 bases). CDR1 and CDR2 from the germline V gene are SGHRS and YFSETQ. V shed 1 base and J shed 0 bases, with 10 bases lying between them. The CDR3 contains 15 residues. CDR3 sequence (DNA): TGCGCCAGCAGCTTGAGGGGCGGCATGAACACTGAAGCTTTCTTT. Amino acids: CASSLRGGMNTEAFF.

The chain employs TRBV6-6 and TRBJ2-7, with 7 positions matching TRBD1. Germline V gene sequence: CDR1 MNHNY, CDR2 SVGAGI (reference sequence). The CDR3 is 13 amino acids. The V segment lost 5 bases and the J segment 5 bases; nucleotides outside the gene matches: 6. The CDR3 DNA is TGTGCCAGCAGTCGCCCCACAGGGGACGAGCAGTACTTC. It specifies CASSRPTGDEQYF.

This clone is a singleton in its sample. V usage is TRBV18 and J usage is TRBJ1-2; 10 nucleotides match TRBD1. The V and J ends lost 2 bases and 4 bases, in that order; junction bases with no gene match: 1. This CDR3 is 14 amino acids long. Per the germline V gene, CDR1 is KGHSH and CDR2 is LQKENI. CDR3 sequence: CASSPGTGVYGYTF. CDR3 coding DNA: TGTGCCAGCTCACCAGGGACAGGGGTCTATGGCTACACCTTC. The entire variable domain, with the rest obtained from reference TRBV18 and TRBJ1-2, is as follows: NAGVMQNPRHLVRRRGQEARLRCSPMKGHSHVYWYRQLPEEGLKFMVYLQKENIIDESGMPKERFSAEFPKEGPSILRIQQVVRGDSAAYFCASSPGTGVYGYTFGSGTRLTVV.

The chain links TRBV19 to TRBJ1-5; TRBD1 matches 11 bases. This CDR3 comprises 19 residues. Germline V CDR1 and CDR2: LNHDA, SQIVND (reference sequence). V was pared by 1 base and J by 2 bases, with 10 bases of the junction left unmatched. The CDR3 is CASSIGRTGGLLGNQPQHF. CDR3 nucleotide sequence: TGTGCCAGTAGTATAGGGAGGACAGGGGGCCTATTGGGCAATCAGCCCCAGCATTTT.